These T cell receptor beta chains were read from a single sample in a study of technical replicates of blood from several donors. The repertoire was sequenced with immunoSEQ multiplex PCR; TCRdb's copy has only in-frame clones and lacks some. This sample has about 81,000 clones, with approximately 75% found just once. Material for sequencing was PBMCs. The receptors stem from a human donor in good health. Some clones in this sample may be carry-over from other donors' samples. Each CDR3 is given with its conserved first and last residue. The D gene is left open where the match is weak. A row's size may be missing; if present it is once, few, many or a size class.

d_call | clone_size | j_call | v_call | cdr3_nt | cdr3_aa
NA | NA | TRBJ2-7 | TRBV7-2 | TGTGCCAGCAGCCGAATCATAACCACTCGCACCTACGAGCAGTACTTC | CASSRIITTRTYEQYF
NA | few | TRBJ1-1 | TRBV28 | TGTGCCAGCAGCTTTTCAACAGGGAGCACTGAAGCTTTCTTT | CASSFSTGSTEAFF
NA | once | TRBJ1-2 | TRBV5-1 | TGCGCCAGCAGCTCCCGGGTCTTAGGCTATGGCTACACCTTC | CASSSRVLGYGYTF
TRBD2 | NA | TRBJ2-5 | TRBV7-2 | TGTGCCAGCAGCTTAGGTGGGACTACTTCGGAGACCCAGTACTTC | CASSLGGTTSETQYF
NA | once | TRBJ1-5 | TRBV5-1 | TGCGCCAGCAGCTTGGGTCCGGCAGGTCAGCCCCAGCATTTT | CASSLGPAGQPQHF
NA | few | TRBJ2-7 | TRBV15 | TGTGCCACCAGCACCGACAGGAACTCCTACGAGCAGTACTTC | CATSTDRNSYEQYF
TRBD2 | NA | TRBJ2-5 | TRBV2 | TGTGCCAGCAGCGCAGGACTAGCGGGAATGGAAGAGACCCAGTACTTC | CASSAGLAGMEETQYF
NA | NA | TRBJ1-5 | TRBV6-5 | TGTGCCAGCAGTAGCGCGGATAGCAATCAGCCCCAGCATTTT | CASSSADSNQPQHF
TRBD2 | once | TRBJ2-5 | TRBV29-1 | TGCAGCGTTTGGAGGACTAGCGGCCACCAAGAGACCCAGTACTTC | CSVWRTSGHQETQYF
TRBD1 | NA | TRBJ1-1 | TRBV19 | TGTGCCACCCAGGACAGGATAAAAGCTTTCTTT | CATQDRIKAFF
TRBD1 | NA | TRBJ1-5 | TRBV2 | TGTGCCAGCAGTATACTACAGGGGGCATATCAGCCCCAGCATTTT | CASSILQGAYQPQHF
TRBD1 | NA | TRBJ2-5 | TRBV6-6 | TGTGCCAGCAGTCCCTCGGGACAGGGATGGGAGACCCAGTACTTC | CASSPSGQGWETQYF
NA | few | TRBJ2-5 | TRBV9 | TGTGCCAGCGCACGGGGTTTCGGAGAGACCCAGTACTTC | CASARGFGETQYF
NA | NA | TRBJ1-3 | TRBV12-5 | TGTGCTAGTGGTTATGGATCGACAGGCCATGGAAACACCATATATTTT | CASGYGSTGHGNTIYF
NA | NA | TRBJ2-1 | TRBV7-6 | TGTGCCAGCAGTTCCCCTAATGAGCAGTTCTTC | CASSSPNEQFF
TRBD1 | once | TRBJ2-7 | TRBV14 | TGTGCCAGCAGCCGTCCGGGACAGGGATCCTACGAGCAGTACTTC | CASSRPGQGSYEQYF
NA | NA | TRBJ2-3 | TRBV7-9 | TGTGCCAGCAGCTCCGACAGGCAAATCATCACAGATACGCAGTATTTT | CASSSDRQIITDTQYF
TRBD1 | NA | TRBJ2-7 | TRBV6-5 | TGTGCCAGCAGTCTGGACAGGGGGTCCTACGAGCAGTACTTC | CASSLDRGSYEQYF